This T cell receptor beta chain appears in the sequencing data of a study of OX40 agonist ivuxolimab in advanced cancers. Study-wide context: Dose-escalation subjects each had hepatocellular carcinoma, melanoma, renal cell or head and neck cancer. Anti-PD-1, anti-PD-L1 or anti-CTLA-4 therapy given earlier was allowed, and 40% had some. Study results and caveats: Low normalized T-cell clonal expansion was also seen in some nonresponders.

Regarding this clone: Its antigen is still unknown.

From germline, CDR1 is MGHRA and CDR2 YSYEKL. V lost 4 bases and J 2 bases, leaving 6 bases between the germline ends. The CDR3 runs 13 residues. Patients with a history of autoimmune disease or on systemic immunosuppression were excluded. Clones were read by immunoSEQ multiplex PCR, and TCRdb kept only the in-frame ones, dropping some. This table holds approximately 31,000 clones, more than 70% found once. This sequence joins TRBV4-1 and TRBJ2-4; D may be TRBD1 (6 bases). The clonotype originates from an adult with an advanced solid tumor such as melanoma, head and neck, liver or kidney cancer. Sequenced here: CD4+ or CD8+ T cells sorted from blood, sampled in a trial of the OX40 agonist ivuxolimab. The CDR3 sequence is CASSRDTKNIQYF. CDR3 DNA: TGCGCCAGCAGCCGGGACACCAAAAACATTCAGTACTTC.